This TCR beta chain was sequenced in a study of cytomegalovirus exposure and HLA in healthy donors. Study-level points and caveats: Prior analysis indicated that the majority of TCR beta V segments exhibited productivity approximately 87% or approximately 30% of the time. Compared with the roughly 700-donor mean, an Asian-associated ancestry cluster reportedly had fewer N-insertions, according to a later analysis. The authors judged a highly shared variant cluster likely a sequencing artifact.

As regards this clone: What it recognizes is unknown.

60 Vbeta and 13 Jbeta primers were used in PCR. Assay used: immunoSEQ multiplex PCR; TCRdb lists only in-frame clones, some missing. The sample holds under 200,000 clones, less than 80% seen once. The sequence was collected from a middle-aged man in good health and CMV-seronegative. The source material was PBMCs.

The CDR3 reads CASTDRRQGLYEQYF. CDR3 DNA sequence: TGTGCCAGCACCGACAGACGACAGGGGCTCTACGAGCAGTACTTC. The chain joins TRBV6-1 to TRBJ2-7, with 8 bases matching TRBD1. This CDR3 is built from 15 residues. Germline V gene sequence: CDR1 MNHNS, CDR2 SASEGT. The V and J ends lost 7 bases and 3 bases, in that order; junction bases with no gene match: 11.